This T cell receptor beta chain was sequenced for a study of T cell repertoires in cytomegalovirus infection. Study at large: CMV epitopes, recently identified HLA-C-restricted and well-studied HLA-B-restricted, were used.

About this clonotype itself: Its specificity is not known.

TCRdb re-called the reads with MiXCR, one entry per CDR3 protein. This sample carries 680,000 or so distinct CDR3 sequences, roughly a third of them seen once, and the ten largest clones take 18%. The length of the CDR3 is 15 residues. The V end was cut by 0 bases, the J end by 5 bases, with 14 bases between. CDR1 and CDR2 from the germline V gene are MNHNY and SVGAGI (reference sequence). The source material was cultured PBMCs, sampled from culture after CMV antigen stimulation. The chain carries TRBV6-6 and TRBJ2-7; D may be TRBD2 (6 bases). The sequence derives from a human donor in good health (CMV status not recorded). Some clones in this sample may be carry-over from other donors' samples. The CDR3 loop is CASSYSQGRLNEQYF. The CDR3 DNA sequence: TGTGCCAGCAGTTACTCTCAAGGGAGGTTGAACGAGCAGTACTTC.